This T cell receptor (beta chain) was identified in a study of T cells after yellow fever vaccination. Study-level information: Fractions with few cells were prepared using SMART-Seq v4 Ultra Low Input. Study observations and caveats: Contaminating bulk clonotypes could be abundant in FACS-sorted repertoires. There was a small share of clonotypes that showed up in both the CD4 and CD8 compartments.

This clonotype was seen a handful of times. The antigen is not known. They built TCR cDNA with 5'RACE template switching, a step that put in a universal primer site and UMIs. Each CDR3 protein is one row after TCRdb ran MiXCR on the 5' RACE reads. The table shows roughly 120,000 distinct CDR3 sequences, with 6.5% to 8% occurring only once. The CDR3 has 18 amino acids. In germline, CDR1 is KGHDR, CDR2 SFDVKD. Losses at the gene ends were 3 bases for V and 5 bases for J; bases not matched to a gene: 16. The sequencing used CD4+ T cells sorted from PBMCs, collected roughly 10 days after the first yellow fever vaccination. This sequence joins TRBV24-1 and TRBJ2-5; 8 nucleotides line up with TRBD1. The sequence derives from a man aged 18 to 30 who received the YFV17D yellow fever vaccine. The CDR3 DNA reads as TGTGCCACCAGTGATCACCGAGACAGGGGTGGTTTCAGGGAGACCCAGTACTTC. It yields the protein CATSDHRDRGGFRETQYF.